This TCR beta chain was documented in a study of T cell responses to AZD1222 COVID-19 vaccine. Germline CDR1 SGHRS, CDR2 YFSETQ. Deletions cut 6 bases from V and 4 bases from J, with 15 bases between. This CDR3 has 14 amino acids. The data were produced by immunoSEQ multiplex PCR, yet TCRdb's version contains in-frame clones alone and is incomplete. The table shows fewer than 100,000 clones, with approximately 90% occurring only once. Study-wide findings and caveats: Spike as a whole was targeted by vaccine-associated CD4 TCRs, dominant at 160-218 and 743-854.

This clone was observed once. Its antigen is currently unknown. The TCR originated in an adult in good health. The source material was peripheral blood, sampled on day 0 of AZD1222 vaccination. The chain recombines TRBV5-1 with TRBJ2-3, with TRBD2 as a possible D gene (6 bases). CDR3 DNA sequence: TGCGCCAGCAAGGAGGGACCAGCATCAGATACGCAGTATTTT. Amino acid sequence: CASKEGPASDTQYF.